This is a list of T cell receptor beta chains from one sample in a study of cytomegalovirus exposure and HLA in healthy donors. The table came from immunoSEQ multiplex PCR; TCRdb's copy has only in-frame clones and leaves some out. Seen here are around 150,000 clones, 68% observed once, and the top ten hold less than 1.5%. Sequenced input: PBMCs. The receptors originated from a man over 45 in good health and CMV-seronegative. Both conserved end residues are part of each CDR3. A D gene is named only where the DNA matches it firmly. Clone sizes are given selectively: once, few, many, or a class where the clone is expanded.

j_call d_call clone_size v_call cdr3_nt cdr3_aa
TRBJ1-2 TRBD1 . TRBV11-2 TGTGCCAGCAGCTTCAAAGAGAACAGGGGAGTTGGACCTGTCTATGGCTACACCTTC CASSFKENRGVGPVYGYTF
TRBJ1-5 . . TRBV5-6 TGTGCCAGCAGCTTGGGACTCCATAGCAATCAGCCCCAGCATTTT CASSLGLHSNQPQHF
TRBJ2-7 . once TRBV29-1 TGCAGCGGGACAGTTCTTCCTTCCTACGAGCAGTACTTC CSGTVLPSYEQYF
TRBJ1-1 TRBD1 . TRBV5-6 TGTGCCAGCTTCTGGCAGGGGGCGGGTAACGCTGAAGCTTTCTTT CASFWQGAGNAEAFF
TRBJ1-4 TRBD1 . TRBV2 TGTGCCAGCATTCCCCGGACAGGCTCCCAGGAAAAACTGTTTTTT CASIPRTGSQEKLFF
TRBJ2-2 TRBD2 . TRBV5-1 TGCGCCAGCAGCTTGGCTAGCGGGGGGGCGAGCACCGGGGAGCTGTTTTTT CASSLASGGASTGELFF
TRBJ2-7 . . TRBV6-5 TGTGCCAGCACTTACAGAGCCTTTCAGTACTTC CASTYRAFQYF
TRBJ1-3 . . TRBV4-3 TGCGCCAGCAGCCAAGATCTGGCGGTTCTGAGAGGAAACACCATATATTTT CASSQDLAVLRGNTIYF
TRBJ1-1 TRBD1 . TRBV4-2 TGTGCCAGCAGCCAGGGGACAGGGTTCCAGACTGAAGCTTTCTTT CASSQGTGFQTEAFF
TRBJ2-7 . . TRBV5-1 TGCGCCAGCAGCTTGGCCTCGCGGACTCCTTCCTACGAGCAGTACTTC CASSLASRTPSYEQYF
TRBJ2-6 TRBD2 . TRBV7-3 TGTGCCAGCAGCCTCTCTAGCGGGGGGACCCCTGGGGCCAACGTCCTGACTTTC CASSLSSGGTPGANVLTF
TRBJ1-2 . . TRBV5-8 TGTGCCAGCAGCTTGGACAGACCACGTCGTGGCTACACCTTC CASSLDRPRRGYTF
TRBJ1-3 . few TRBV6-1 TGTGCCAGCAGTGAAAACTTTCCCTCTGGAAACACCATATATTTT CASSENFPSGNTIYF
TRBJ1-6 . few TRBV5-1 TGCGCCAGCAGCCTAGAGACAGGTCCGAATTCACCCCTCCACTTT CASSLETGPNSPLHF
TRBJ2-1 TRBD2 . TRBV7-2 TGTGCCAGCAGCCGGGGGGGGGACCCCTACAATGAGCAGTTCTTC CASSRGGDPYNEQFF
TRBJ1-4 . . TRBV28 TGTGCCGCCGTCGCCGGTACGTTCGGTGAAAAACTGTTTTTT CAAVAGTFGEKLFF
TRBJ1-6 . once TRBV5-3 TGTGCCAGAAGCTTGGAACAGGCCAGGCGACCACCCCTCCACTTT CARSLEQARRPPLHF
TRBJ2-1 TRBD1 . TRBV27 TGTGCCAGCAGTCCGACAGGGGGTGCCTACAATGAGCAGTTCTTC CASSPTGGAYNEQFF
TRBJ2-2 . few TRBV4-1 TGCGCCAGCAGCCAAGATGTTCTTACCGGGGAGCTGTTTTTT CASSQDVLTGELFF
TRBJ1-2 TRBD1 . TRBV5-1 TGCGCCAGCAGCCAGGGACAGCCAAACTATGGCTACACCTTC CASSQGQPNYGYTF
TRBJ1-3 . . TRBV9 TGTGCCAGCAGCGTTGGTCCAGTCTCTGGAAACACCATATATTTT CASSVGPVSGNTIYF
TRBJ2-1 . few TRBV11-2 TGTGCCAGCAGCTTAGGGGGCAAGGGAAGGAATGAGCAGTTCTTC CASSLGGKGRNEQFF
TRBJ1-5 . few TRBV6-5 TGTGCCAGCAGCTACAAGGGGGACAGCAATCAGCCCCAGCATTTT CASSYKGDSNQPQHF
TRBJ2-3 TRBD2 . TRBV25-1 TGTGCCAGCAGTGACGGGGGGGGCACAGATACGCAGTATTTT CASSDGGGTDTQYF
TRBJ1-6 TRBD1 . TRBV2 TGTGCCAGCAGTGAAGCGGGACAGGGCAGTAATTCACCCCTCCACTTT CASSEAGQGSNSPLHF